The clone carrying this TCR beta chain was observed a handful of times. These data originate in a study of T-cell reconstitution after alpha-beta-depleted transplantation in children. The CDR3 has 16 amino acids. The germline V gene has CDR1 MGHDK and CDR2 SYGVNS. V gave up 0 bases and J gave up 4 bases; unmatched junction bases: 9. Unique molecular identifiers were used to barcode this TCRbeta library. TCRdb analysed the PCR reads with MiXCR anew, one entry per CDR3 protein. This sample has about 110,000 distinct CDR3 sequences, with 10% found just once. The sequence was obtained from a human donor who donated a stem cell graft to a child with acute lymphoblastic leukemia. Sequencing used PBMCs from the stem cell graft donor, obtained from the stem cell graft. The chain uses TRBV25-1 and TRBJ2-7; TRBD1 matches at 7 bases. CDR3 in DNA: TGTGCCAGCAGTGAATATCCTCCTACAGGGGTGTACGAGCAGTACTTC. It is translated as CASSEYPPTGVYEQYF.